Only a few counts were recorded for the clone carrying this TCR beta chain. TCRdb keeps only in-frame clones here, not all; method: immunoSEQ multiplex PCR. The sample records approximately 940,000 clones, 60% to 85% being singletons. These data belong to a study of shared clonotypes between healthy human individuals. This CDR3 comprises 15 residues. Trimming left V 4 bases short and J 2 bases short, with 16 bases between. Per the germline V gene, CDR1 is SGHKS and CDR2 is YYEKEE (reference sequence). None of the donors, who were healthy HIV-negative adults, had recently had acute infections or vaccinations. The split of CD4+ cells yielded CD45RA+ naive and CD45RA-negative memory subsets.

The chain links TRBV5-5 to TRBJ2-7; no clear D gene. What was sequenced was memory CD4+ T cells sorted from blood. Indicated subset: CD45RA-negative fraction. This clonotype was obtained from a young man in good health. The CDR3 coding sequence is TGTGCCAGCAGCGGATACGACACGGGTCCCTACGAGCAGTACTTC. This translates into CASSGYDTGPYEQYF.